Sequencing of this TCR beta chain was carried out in a study of cytomegalovirus exposure and HLA in healthy donors. The CDR3 runs 15 residues. From germline, CDR1 is MNHEY and CDR2 SMNVEV (reference sequence). The junction had 7 bases not matched to a gene; V was cut back by 3 bases and J by 5 bases. 13 Jbeta primers and 60 Vbeta primers were used for the PCR. Assay used: immunoSEQ multiplex PCR; TCRdb lists only in-frame clones, some missing. The sample holds about 130,000 clones, around 78% seen once. This chain links TRBV27 with TRBJ2-7, with 10 bases lining up with TRBD2. The TCR was taken from a man aged 35-49 years in good health and CMV-seronegative. The sample consisted of PBMCs. The CDR3 DNA is TGTGCCAGCAGTTTCACGACTAGCGGGTCCCACGAGCAGTACTTC. It is translated as CASSFTTSGSHEQYF.